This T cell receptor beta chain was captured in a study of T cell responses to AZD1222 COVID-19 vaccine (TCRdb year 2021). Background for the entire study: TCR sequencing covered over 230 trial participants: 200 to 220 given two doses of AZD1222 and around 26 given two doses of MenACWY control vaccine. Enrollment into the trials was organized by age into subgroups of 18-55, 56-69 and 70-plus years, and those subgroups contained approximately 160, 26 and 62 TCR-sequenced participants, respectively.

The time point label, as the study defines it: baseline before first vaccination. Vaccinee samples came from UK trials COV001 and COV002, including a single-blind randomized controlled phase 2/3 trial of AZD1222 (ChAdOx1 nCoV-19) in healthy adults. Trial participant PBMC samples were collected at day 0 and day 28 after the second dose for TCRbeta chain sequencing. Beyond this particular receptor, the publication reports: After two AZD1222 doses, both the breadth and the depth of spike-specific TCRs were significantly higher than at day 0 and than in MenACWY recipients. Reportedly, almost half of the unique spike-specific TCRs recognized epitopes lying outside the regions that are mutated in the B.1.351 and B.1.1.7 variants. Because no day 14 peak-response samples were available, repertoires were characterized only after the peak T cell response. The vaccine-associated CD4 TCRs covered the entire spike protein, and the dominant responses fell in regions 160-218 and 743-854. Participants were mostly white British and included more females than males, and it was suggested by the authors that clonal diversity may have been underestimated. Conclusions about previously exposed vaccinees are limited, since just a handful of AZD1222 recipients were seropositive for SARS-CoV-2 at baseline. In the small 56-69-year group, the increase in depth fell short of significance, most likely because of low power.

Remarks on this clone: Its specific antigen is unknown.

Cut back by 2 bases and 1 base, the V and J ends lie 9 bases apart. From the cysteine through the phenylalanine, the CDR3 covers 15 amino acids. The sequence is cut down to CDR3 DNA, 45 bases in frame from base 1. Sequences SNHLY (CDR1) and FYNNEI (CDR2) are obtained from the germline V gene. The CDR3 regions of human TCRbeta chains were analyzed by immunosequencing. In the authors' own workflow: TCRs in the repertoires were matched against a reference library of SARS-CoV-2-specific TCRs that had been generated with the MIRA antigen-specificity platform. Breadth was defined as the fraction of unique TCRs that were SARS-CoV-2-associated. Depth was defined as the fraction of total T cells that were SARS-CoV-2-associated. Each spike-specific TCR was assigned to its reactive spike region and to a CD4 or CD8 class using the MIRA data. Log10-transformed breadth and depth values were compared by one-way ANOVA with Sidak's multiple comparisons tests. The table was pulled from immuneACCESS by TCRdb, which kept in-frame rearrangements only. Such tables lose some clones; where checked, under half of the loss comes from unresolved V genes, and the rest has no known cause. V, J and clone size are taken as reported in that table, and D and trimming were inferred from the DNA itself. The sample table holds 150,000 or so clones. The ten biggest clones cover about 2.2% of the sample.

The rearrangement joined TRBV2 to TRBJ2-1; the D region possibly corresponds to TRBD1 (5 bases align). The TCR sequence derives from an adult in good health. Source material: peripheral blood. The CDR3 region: CASSERGGSYNEQFF. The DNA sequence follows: TGTGCCAGCAGTGAAAGGGGCGGTTCCTACAATGAGCAGTTCTTC.